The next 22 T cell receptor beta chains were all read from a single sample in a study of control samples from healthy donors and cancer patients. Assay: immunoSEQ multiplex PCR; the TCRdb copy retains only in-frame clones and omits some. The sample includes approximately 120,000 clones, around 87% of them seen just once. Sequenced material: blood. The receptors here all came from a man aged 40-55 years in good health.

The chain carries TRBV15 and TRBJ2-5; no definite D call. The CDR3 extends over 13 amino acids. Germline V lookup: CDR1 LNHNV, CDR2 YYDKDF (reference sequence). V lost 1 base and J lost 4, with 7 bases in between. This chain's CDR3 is CATSRGISETQYF. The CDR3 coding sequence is TGTGCCACCAGCAGAGGGATTTCAGAGACCCAGTACTTC.

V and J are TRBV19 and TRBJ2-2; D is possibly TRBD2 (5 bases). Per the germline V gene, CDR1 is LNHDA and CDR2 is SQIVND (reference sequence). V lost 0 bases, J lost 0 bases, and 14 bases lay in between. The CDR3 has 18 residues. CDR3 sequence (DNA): TGTGCCAGTAGTATAGATCAAGGGAGCAGCTCGAACACCGGGGAGCTGTTTTTT. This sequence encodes CASSIDQGSSSNTGELFF.

CDR3 amino acids: CASSTSDRIYTF. In DNA form, the CDR3 reads TGTGCCAGCAGTACATCCGACAGGATCTACACCTTC. This chain uses TRBV12-3 or TRBV12-4 with TRBJ1-2; tentative D call: TRBD1 (6 bases). Deletions cut 5 bases from V and 10 bases from J, with 14 bases between. CDR3 length equals 12 residues.

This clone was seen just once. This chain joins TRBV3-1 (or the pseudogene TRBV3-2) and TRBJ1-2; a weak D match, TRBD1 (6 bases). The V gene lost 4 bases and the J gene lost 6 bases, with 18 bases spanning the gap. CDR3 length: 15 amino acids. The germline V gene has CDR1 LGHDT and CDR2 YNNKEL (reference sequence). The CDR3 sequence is CASSPRSLGAHGYTF. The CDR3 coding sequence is TGTGCCAGCAGCCCCCGCTCCTTGGGGGCCCATGGCTACACCTTC.

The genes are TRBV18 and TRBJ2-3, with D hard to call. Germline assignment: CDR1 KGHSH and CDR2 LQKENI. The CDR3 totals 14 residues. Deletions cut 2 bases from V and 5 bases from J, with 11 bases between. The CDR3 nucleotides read TGTGCCAGCTCACCAGTCCAGGTGGGAGATACGCAGTATTTT. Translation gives CASSPVQVGDTQYF.

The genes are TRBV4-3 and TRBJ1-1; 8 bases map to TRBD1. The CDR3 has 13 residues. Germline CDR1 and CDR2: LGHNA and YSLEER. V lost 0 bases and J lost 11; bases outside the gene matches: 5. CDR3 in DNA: TGCGCCAGCAGCCAAGATTCGCAGGGGGCGGCTTTCTTT. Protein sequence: CASSQDSQGAAFF.

The CDR3 nucleotides read TGTGCCAGCAGGACGGGGGCAACGAACACTGAAGCTTTCTTT. Translation: CASRTGATNTEAFF. The chain recombines TRBV13 with TRBJ1-1, with D perhaps TRBD1 (6 bases). The CDR3 spans 14 residues. Trimming shortened V by 6 bases and J by 1 base, and 12 bases separated the two germline ends. CDR1 and CDR2 (germline): PRHDT, FYEKMQ (reference sequence). Together with reference TRBV13 and TRBJ1-1, the CDR3 gives the full variable domain: AAGVIQSPRHLIKEKRETATLKCYPIPRHDTVYWYQQGPGQDPQFLISFYEKMQSDKGSIPDRFSAQQFSDYHSELNMSSLELGDSALYFCASRTGATNTEAFFGQGTRLTVV.

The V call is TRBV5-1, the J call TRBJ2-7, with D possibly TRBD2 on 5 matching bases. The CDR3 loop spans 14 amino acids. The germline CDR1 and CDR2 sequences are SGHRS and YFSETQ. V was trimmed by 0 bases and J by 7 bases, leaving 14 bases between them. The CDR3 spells CASSLAGGTGEQYF. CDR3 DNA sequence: TGCGCCAGCAGCTTGGCGGGCGGAACGGGAGAGCAGTACTTC. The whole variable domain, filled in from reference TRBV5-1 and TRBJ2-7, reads KAGVTQTPRYLIKTRGQQVTLSCSPISGHRSVSWYQQTPGQGLQFLFEYFSETQRNKGNFPGRFSGRQFSNSRSEMNVSTLELGDSALYLCASSLAGGTGEQYFGPGTRLTVT.

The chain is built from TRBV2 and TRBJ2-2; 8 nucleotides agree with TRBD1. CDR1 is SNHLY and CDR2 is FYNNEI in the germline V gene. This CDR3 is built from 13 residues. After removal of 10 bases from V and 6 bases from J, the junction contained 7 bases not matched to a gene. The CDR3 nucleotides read TGTGCCAAAAGACAGGGGTGGTCCGGGGAGCTGTTTTTT. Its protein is CAKRQGWSGELFF.

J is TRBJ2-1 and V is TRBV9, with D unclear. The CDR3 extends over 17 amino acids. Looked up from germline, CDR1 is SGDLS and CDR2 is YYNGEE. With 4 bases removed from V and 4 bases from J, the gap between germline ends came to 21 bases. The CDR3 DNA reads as TGTGCCAGCAGCCCACCCCTAGGTACCCCTCCATACAATGAGCAGTTCTTC. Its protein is CASSPPLGTPPYNEQFF.

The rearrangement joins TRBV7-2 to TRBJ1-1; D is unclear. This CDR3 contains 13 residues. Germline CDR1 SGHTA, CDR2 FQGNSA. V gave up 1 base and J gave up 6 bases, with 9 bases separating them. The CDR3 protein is CASSLGGVPEAFF. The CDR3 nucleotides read TGTGCCAGCAGCTTAGGAGGCGTACCTGAAGCTTTCTTT. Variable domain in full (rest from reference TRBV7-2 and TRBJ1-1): GAGVSQSPSNKVTEKGKDVELRCDPISGHTALYWYRQSLGQGLEFLIYFQGNSAPDKSGLPSDRFSAERTGGSVSTLTIQRTQQEDSAVYLCASSLGGVPEAFFGQGTRLTVV.

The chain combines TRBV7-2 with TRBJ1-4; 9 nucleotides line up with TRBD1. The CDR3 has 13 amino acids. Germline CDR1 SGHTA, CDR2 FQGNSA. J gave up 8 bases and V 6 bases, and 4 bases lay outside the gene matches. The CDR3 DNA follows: TGTGCCAGCAGTAGACAGGGGGACGAAAAACTGTTTTTT. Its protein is CASSRQGDEKLFF.

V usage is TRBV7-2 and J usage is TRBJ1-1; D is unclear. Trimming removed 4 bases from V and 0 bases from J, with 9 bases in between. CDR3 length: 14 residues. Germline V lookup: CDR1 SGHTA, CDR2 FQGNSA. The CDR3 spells CASSSLRMNTEAFF. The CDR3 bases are TGTGCCAGCAGCTCCCTACGCATGAACACTGAAGCTTTCTTT.

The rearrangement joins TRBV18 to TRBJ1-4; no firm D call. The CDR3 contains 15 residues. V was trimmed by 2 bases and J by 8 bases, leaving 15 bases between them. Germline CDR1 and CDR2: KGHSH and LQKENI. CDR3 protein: CASSPSTVLNEKLFF. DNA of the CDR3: TGTGCCAGCTCACCATCGACCGTGCTTAACGAAAAACTGTTTTTT.

The DNA for the CDR3 is TGTGCCAGCAGTTCGGACAGGACTCTCGAGCAGTACTTC. Protein product: CASSSDRTLEQYF. V is TRBV2 and J is TRBJ2-7, with 7 bases that match TRBD1. Germline V gene sequence: CDR1 SNHLY, CDR2 FYNNEI. The CDR3 has 13 residues. V trimming: 5 bases; J trimming: 6 bases; junction bases outside the gene matches: 7.

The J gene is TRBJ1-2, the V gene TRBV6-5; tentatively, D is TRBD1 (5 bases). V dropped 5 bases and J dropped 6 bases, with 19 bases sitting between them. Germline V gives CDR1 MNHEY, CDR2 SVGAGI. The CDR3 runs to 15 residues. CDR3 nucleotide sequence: TGTGCCAGCAGTAAGGCTTGGCAGGGTCCCCATGGCTACACCTTC. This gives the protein CASSKAWQGPHGYTF.

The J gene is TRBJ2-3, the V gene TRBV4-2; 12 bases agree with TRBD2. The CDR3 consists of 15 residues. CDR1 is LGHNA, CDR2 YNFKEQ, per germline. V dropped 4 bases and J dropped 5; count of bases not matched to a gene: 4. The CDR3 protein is CASSRTSGVGDTQYF. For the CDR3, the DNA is TGTGCCAGCAGCCGGACTAGCGGGGTGGGAGATACGCAGTATTTT.

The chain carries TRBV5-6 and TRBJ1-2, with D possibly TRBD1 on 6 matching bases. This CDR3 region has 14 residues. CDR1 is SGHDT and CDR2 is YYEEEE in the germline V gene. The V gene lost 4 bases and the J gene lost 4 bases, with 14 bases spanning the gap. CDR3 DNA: TGTGCCAGCAGCCCGGGGGGCGCCGTCTATGGCTACACCTTC. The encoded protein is CASSPGGAVYGYTF.

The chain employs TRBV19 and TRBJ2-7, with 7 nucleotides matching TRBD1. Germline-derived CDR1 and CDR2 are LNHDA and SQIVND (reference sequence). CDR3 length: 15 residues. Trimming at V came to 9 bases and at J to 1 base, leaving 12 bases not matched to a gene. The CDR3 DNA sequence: TGTGCCAGCTCACCTCTAGACAGGGATTCCTACGAGCAGTACTTC. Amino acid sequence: CASSPLDRDSYEQYF.

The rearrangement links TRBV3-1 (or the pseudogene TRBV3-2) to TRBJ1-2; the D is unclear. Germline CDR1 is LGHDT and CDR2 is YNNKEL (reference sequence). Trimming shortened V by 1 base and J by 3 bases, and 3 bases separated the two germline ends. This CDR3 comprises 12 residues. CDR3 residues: CASSQVDYGYTF. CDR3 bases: TGTGCCAGCAGCCAAGTCGACTATGGCTACACCTTC.

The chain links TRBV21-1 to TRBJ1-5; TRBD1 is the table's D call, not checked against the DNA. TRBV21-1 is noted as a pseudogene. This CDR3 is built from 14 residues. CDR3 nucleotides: TGTGCCAGCGGGTGGGGGACAGGGGAACAGCCCCAGCATTTT. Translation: CASGWGTGEQPQHF.

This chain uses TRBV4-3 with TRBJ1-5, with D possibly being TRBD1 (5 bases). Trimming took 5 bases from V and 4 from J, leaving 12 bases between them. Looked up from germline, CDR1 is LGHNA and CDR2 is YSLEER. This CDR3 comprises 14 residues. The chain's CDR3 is CASSIDRGNQPQHF. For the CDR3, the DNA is TGCGCCAGCAGCATTGACCGGGGGAATCAGCCCCAGCATTTT.